The next 23 T cell receptor beta chains were all read from a single sample in a study of blood T cell repertoires in COVID-19. Clones were read by immunoSEQ multiplex PCR, and TCRdb kept only the in-frame ones, dropping some. The table shows 350,000 to 450,000 clones, with nearly 90% occurring only once. Sequences were obtained from PBMCs or T cells enriched from blood (not recorded which). The receptor source for this set is a woman in her thirties who had recovered from COVID-19.

The rearrangement joins TRBV24-1 to TRBJ2-3; TRBD1 is a possible D gene (6 bases). The CDR3 runs 16 residues. The germline CDR1 and CDR2 sequences are KGHDR and SFDVKD. With 4 bases removed from V and 2 bases from J, the gap between germline ends came to 15 bases. CDR3 protein: CATSDDRGGYTDTQYF. In DNA form, the CDR3 reads TGTGCCACCAGTGACGACAGAGGGGGATACACAGATACGCAGTATTTT.

This clone appeared a single time. The V call is TRBV28, the J call TRBJ1-2; D remains ambiguous. V gave up 5 bases and J gave up 3 bases, with 10 bases separating them. This CDR3 spans 13 amino acids. The germline gives CDR1 MDHEN, CDR2 SYDVKM. CDR3 residues: CASSVGSHYGYTF. The DNA of the CDR3 is TGTGCCAGCAGTGTGGGCAGTCACTATGGCTACACCTTC.

The chain employs TRBV27 and TRBJ2-7, with TRBD2 matching 7 bases. The germline gives CDR1 MNHEY, CDR2 SMNVEV (reference sequence). This CDR3 region has 14 residues. With 3 bases clipped from V and 3 bases from J, the junction kept 5 bases outside the gene matches. DNA of the CDR3: TGTGCCAGCAGTTTGGGGAGGGCGCGCTACGAGCAGTACTTC. Protein sequence: CASSLGRARYEQYF.

The CDR3 spells CASSFVSGGSDTQYF. CDR3 nucleotide sequence: TGTGCCAGCAGCTTTGTTAGCGGGGGGTCAGATACGCAGTATTTT. The chain employs TRBV7-9 and TRBJ2-3; TRBD2 matches 10 bases. Germline V lookup: CDR1 SEHNR, CDR2 FQNEAQ (reference sequence). V lost 3 bases and J lost 4; bases outside the gene matches: 4. This CDR3 has 15 amino acids.

V usage is TRBV9 and J usage is TRBJ2-5; TRBD1 might be the D (6 bases). Germline V gives CDR1 SGDLS, CDR2 YYNGEE. Trimming shortened V by 0 bases and J by 5 bases, and 20 bases separated the two germline ends. The CDR3 covers 17 residues. The CDR3 sequence: CASSVDPADTGFETQYF. In DNA form, the CDR3 reads TGTGCCAGCAGCGTAGATCCAGCCGATACAGGGTTTGAGACCCAGTACTTC.

The rearrangement joins TRBV4-1 to TRBJ1-5; no clear D gene. The CDR3 has 13 amino acids. Germline-derived CDR1 and CDR2 are MGHRA and YSYEKL. Deletions cut 0 bases from V and 6 bases from J, with 6 bases between. In nucleotides, the CDR3 is TGCGCCAGCAGCCAAGAGGGCGCTCAGCCCCAGCATTTT. Translation gives CASSQEGAQPQHF.

This chain joins TRBV10-3 and TRBJ2-1; 9 nucleotides agree with TRBD2. The V and J ends lost 6 bases and 7 bases, in that order; junction bases with no gene match: 4. There are 13 residues in the CDR3. CDR1 is ENHRY, CDR2 SYGVKD, per germline. CDR3 DNA: TGTGCCATCAGGGACCTAGCGGGGAATGAGCAGTTCTTC. This translates into CAIRDLAGNEQFF.

The chain is built from TRBV27 and TRBJ1-3; D remains ambiguous. The CDR3 covers 15 residues. CDR1 and CDR2 from the germline V gene are MNHEY and SMNVEV (reference sequence). The V end was cut by 0 bases, the J end by 4 bases, with 10 bases between. The CDR3 spells CASSLSRGLGNTIYF. The CDR3 DNA sequence: TGTGCCAGCAGTTTATCTCGGGGTTTGGGAAACACCATATATTTT.

The chain has TRBV30 and TRBJ2-7; the match to TRBD2 covers 10 bases. CDR1 and CDR2 from the germline V gene are GTSNPN and SVGIG (reference sequence). The V gene end was trimmed by 3 bases and the J gene end by 2 bases; junction bases not matched to a gene: 10. This CDR3 comprises 16 residues. In DNA form, the CDR3 reads TGTGCCTGGAGGCCCGTTATAGCGGGGGGCGCCTACGAGCAGTACTTC. It translates to CAWRPVIAGGAYEQYF.

V usage is TRBV7-9 and J usage is TRBJ2-3; D not resolved. CDR1 SEHNR and CDR2 FQNEAQ come from the germline V gene (reference sequence). With 2 bases removed from V and 1 base from J, the gap between germline ends came to 13 bases. This CDR3 is 16 amino acids long. CDR3 protein: CASSLRVQSGTDTQYF. CDR3 coding DNA: TGTGCCAGCAGCTTACGGGTCCAATCGGGCACAGATACGCAGTATTTT.

The chain carries TRBV5-4 and TRBJ2-3; the match to TRBD2 covers 11 bases. This CDR3 spans 17 amino acids. Germline assignment: CDR1 SGHNT and CDR2 YYREEE (reference sequence). The ends lost 0 bases at V and 4 bases at J; junction bases unmatched: 7. The CDR3 bases are TGTGCCAGCAGCTTGGTTACTAGCGGGAGTTGGGCAGATACGCAGTATTTT. This encodes CASSLVTSGSWADTQYF.

The CDR3 region has the DNA TGTGCCAGCAATGACAGGGGAGGCGATCAGCCCCAGCATTTT. Translation: CASNDRGGDQPQHF. This chain uses TRBV19 with TRBJ1-5; 8 positions agree with TRBD1. CDR1 is LNHDA, CDR2 SQIVND, per germline (reference sequence). This CDR3 spans 14 amino acids. V shed 9 bases, J shed 5 bases, and the junction held 9 bases outside the gene matches.

This clone was seen once. This chain links TRBV7-3 with TRBJ2-3; 9 bases map to TRBD1. Germline values: CDR1 SGHTA, CDR2 FQGTGA. J was trimmed by 4 bases and V by 6 bases; bases with no gene match: 8. This CDR3 contains 15 residues. The CDR3 DNA reads TGTGCCAGCAGTTCGGACAGGGGTAGCTCAGATACGCAGTATTTT. Translated: CASSSDRGSSDTQYF.

V gene TRBV7-9 combines with J gene TRBJ1-2, with D tentatively TRBD1 (5 bases). Between the trimmed V and J ends, which lost 0 bases and 8 bases, there was a span of 16 bases. CDR3 length: 15 residues. Per germline, CDR1 SEHNR and CDR2 FQNEAQ (reference sequence). CDR3 sequence reads: CASSLARTGVSGYTF. The CDR3 coding sequence is TGTGCCAGCAGCTTAGCGCGAACAGGTGTCAGCGGCTACACCTTC.

The V gene is TRBV7-8, the J gene TRBJ2-7, with D tentatively TRBD1 (6 bases). V was clipped by 1 base and J by 5 bases, with 12 bases between them. Germline values: CDR1 SGHVS, CDR2 FQNEAQ. This CDR3 contains 14 residues. The CDR3 reads CASSLVAGVNEQYF. DNA for the CDR3: TGTGCCAGCAGCTTAGTTGCAGGGGTCAACGAGCAGTACTTC.

This clone was observed a single time. This chain links TRBV30 with TRBJ2-7, with 9 nucleotides matching TRBD2. Germline CDR1 GTSNPN, CDR2 SVGIG (reference sequence). V shed 4 bases and J 3 bases; nucleotides not matched to a gene: 7. The CDR3 is 14 amino acids. The CDR3 DNA sequence: TGTGCCTGGAACGGGGGTAGCGGGAGCTACGAGCAGTACTTC. Translating it yields CAWNGGSGSYEQYF.

CDR3 bases: TGTGCCAGCAGTACCACGGGGGGACCTAACTATGGCTACACCTTC. Protein sequence: CASSTTGGPNYGYTF. The chain carries TRBV6-5 and TRBJ1-2, with a tentative D call TRBD1 (5 bases). From germline, CDR1 is MNHEY and CDR2 SVGAGI. The CDR3 is 15 residues long. Between the trimmed V and J ends, which lost 5 bases and 0 bases, there was a span of 13 bases.

The rearrangement links TRBV11-2 to TRBJ1-1; D is unresolved. Trimming took off 1 base at V and 0 bases at J, with 9 bases between the two ends. The CDR3 runs to 15 residues. CDR1 SGHAT and CDR2 FQNNGV come from the germline V gene. This chain's CDR3 is CASSLALGVNTEAFF. Here the CDR3 DNA reads TGTGCCAGCAGCTTAGCCCTTGGAGTGAACACTGAAGCTTTCTTT.

In DNA form, the CDR3 reads TGTGCCAGCAGTTACGCGGGACAGGGCGAAGCTTTCTTT. Its protein product is CASSYAGQGEAFF. The rearrangement links TRBV6-6 to TRBJ1-1, with 9 bases fitting TRBD1. The V segment lost 2 bases and the J segment 8 bases; nucleotides outside the gene matches: 3. The germline V gene encodes CDR1 MNHNY and CDR2 SVGAGI (reference sequence). There are 13 residues in the CDR3.

This chain connects TRBV7-8 to TRBJ2-7; D gene unclear. The V end lost 4 bases, the J end lost 0 bases, and 10 bases lay between the germline ends. The length of the CDR3 is 14 residues. CDR1 is SGHVS and CDR2 is FQNEAQ in the germline V gene. CDR3 DNA sequence: TGTGCCAGCAGCTCTGACAAGATCTCCTACGAGCAGTACTTC. Its translation: CASSSDKISYEQYF. Based on the CDR3 plus reference TRBV7-8 and TRBJ2-7, the full variable domain is GAGVSQSPRYKVAKRGQDVALRCDPISGHVSLFWYQQALGQGPEFLTYFQNEAQLDKSGLPSDRFFAERPEGSVSTLKIQRTQQEDSAVYLCASSSDKISYEQYFGPGTRLTVT.

The V gene is TRBV29-1, the J gene TRBJ1-2; 8 nucleotides line up with TRBD1. CDR3 length equals 12 residues. The V gene end was trimmed by 8 bases and the J gene end by 5 bases; junction bases not matched to a gene: 7. Per the germline V gene, CDR1 is SQVTM and CDR2 is ANQGSEA. The CDR3 loop is CSTQGAGYGYTF. DNA of the CDR3: TGCAGCACCCAGGGGGCGGGATATGGCTACACCTTC.

The V and J genes are TRBV5-1 and TRBJ2-3; 8 bases match TRBD2. Per germline, CDR1 SGHRS and CDR2 YFSETQ. This CDR3 is 14 amino acids long. The J segment lost 3 bases and the V segment lost 10 bases, leaving 10 bases of the junction unmatched. CDR3 sequence reads: CASRGASGTDTQYF. For the CDR3, the DNA is TGCGCCTCGAGAGGAGCTAGCGGGACAGATACGCAGTATTTT.

Here the CDR3 DNA reads TGCAGCGTCCGACCGACTGCTTCCACCTACAATGAGCAGTTCTTC. This sequence encodes CSVRPTASTYNEQFF. This rearrangement joins TRBV29-1 to TRBJ2-1; D not certain. The CDR3 runs to 15 residues. V gave up 6 bases and J gave up 2 bases, with 17 bases separating them. Looked up from germline, CDR1 is SQVTM and CDR2 is ANQGSEA.